Below, 15 T cell receptor beta chains from the same sample are listed, as sequenced in a study of cytomegalovirus exposure and HLA in healthy donors. The PCR employed 60 Vbeta primers together with 13 Jbeta primers. TCRdb's copy holds only in-frame clones and misses some; the assay was immunoSEQ multiplex PCR. This table has fewer than 150,000 clones, about 80% appearing once. The sample taken for sequencing was PBMCs. Source of these receptors: a man aged 35-49 years in good health and CMV-seropositive.

This clone was counted between two and nine times. The chain uses TRBV19 and TRBJ2-7, with a possible D match to TRBD2 (6 bases). Germline V CDR1 and CDR2: LNHDA, SQIVND (reference sequence). This CDR3 region has 14 residues. V was pared by 7 bases and J by 1 base, with 14 bases between. CDR3 sequence: CASKQRAGSYEQYF. DNA of the CDR3: TGTGCCAGTAAGCAGCGGGCGGGTTCCTACGAGCAGTACTTC.

The chain is built from TRBV5-1 and TRBJ2-7; a weak D match, TRBD1 (6 bases). Germline V gene data show CDR1 as SGHRS and CDR2 as YFSETQ. The CDR3 consists of 14 residues. Deletions cut 4 bases from V and 6 bases from J, with 17 bases between. CDR3 nucleotides: TGCGCCAGCAGCAGCGCATGGGGGCCGGTCGAGCAGTACTTC. Its protein is CASSSAWGPVEQYF.

The genes are TRBV5-1 and TRBJ2-3; 11 bases fit TRBD2. Germline lookup yields CDR1 SGHRS and CDR2 YFSETQ. Trimming cost V 4 bases and J 4 bases; bases outside gene matches: 5. CDR3 length: 15 residues. The CDR3 DNA sequence: TGCGCCAGCAGCCGGGTAGCGGGAGGGCCAGATACGCAGTATTTT. This encodes CASSRVAGGPDTQYF.

The chain carries TRBV7-2 and TRBJ2-1; no reliable D call. The CDR3 covers 11 residues. Trimming took off 4 bases at V and 12 bases at J, with 10 bases between the two ends. The germline V gene encodes CDR1 SGHTA and CDR2 FQGNSA. CDR3 amino acids: CASSSYLVQFF. The CDR3 DNA follows: TGTGCCAGCAGCTCGTACTTGGTGCAGTTCTTC.

The chain carries TRBV19 and TRBJ2-5; 11 nucleotides line up with TRBD2. CDR3 length: 15 residues. From germline, CDR1 is LNHDA and CDR2 SQIVND (reference sequence). J gave up 4 bases and V 5 bases, and 6 bases lay outside the gene matches. CDR3 residues: CASSEGGLAGETQYF. The DNA for the CDR3 is TGTGCCAGTAGTGAGGGAGGACTAGCGGGAGAGACCCAGTACTTC.

This clone was observed once. The chain couples TRBV7-6 to TRBJ2-7; possibly TRBD1 for D (5 bases). Trimming took 4 bases from V and 4 from J, leaving 17 bases between them. Germline CDR1 SGHVS, CDR2 FNYEAQ. This CDR3 comprises 15 residues. The CDR3 DNA follows: TGTGCCAGCAGCTCAGTAAAAGGGGTGGGGTACGAGCAGTACTTC. The encoded protein is CASSSVKGVGYEQYF.

The chain couples TRBV23-1 to TRBJ2-7, with D possibly being TRBD2 (5 bases). TRBV23-1 is an open reading frame, and its role is uncertain. Trimming removed 0 bases at V and 0 bases at J, with 9 bases between. CDR3 length equals 15 residues. CDR3 DNA sequence: TGCGCCAGCAGTCAATCGAGACGGGACTCCTACGAGCAGTACTTC. Its translation is CASSQSRRDSYEQYF.

CDR3 residues: CASSLAGLGQGQFF. The CDR3, as DNA: TGCGCCAGCAGCTTGGCGGGACTAGGCCAAGGGCAGTTCTTC. V gene TRBV5-1 combines with J gene TRBJ2-1; 8 positions agree with TRBD2. Germline loops: CDR1 SGHRS, CDR2 YFSETQ. CDR3 length equals 14 residues. After removal of 0 bases from V and 12 bases from J, the junction contained 8 bases not matched to a gene. The full variable domain, completed using reference TRBV5-1 and TRBJ2-1, is KAGVTQTPRYLIKTRGQQVTLSCSPISGHRSVSWYQQTPGQGLQFLFEYFSETQRNKGNFPGRFSGRQFSNSRSEMNVSTLELGDSALYLCASSLAGLGQGQFFGPGTRLTVL.

The rearrangement uses TRBV4-1 and TRBJ2-6; 8 positions match TRBD1. The length of the CDR3 is 19 residues. Trimming removed 1 base from V and 2 bases from J; junction bases left unmatched: 10. The V gene's germline CDR1 is MGHRA and CDR2 YSYEKL. Here the CDR3 reads CASSQGQSGRGPGANVLTF. CDR3 DNA: TGCGCCAGCAGCCAAGGGCAGTCGGGCAGGGGGCCTGGGGCCAACGTCCTGACTTTC.

The gene calls are TRBV9 and TRBJ2-7; TRBD1 matches 8 bases. CDR1 and CDR2 from the germline V gene are SGDLS and YYNGEE. The CDR3 has 14 amino acids. V lost 0 bases to trimming and J lost 9 bases; unmatched junction nucleotides: 8. The CDR3 region has the DNA TGTGCCAGCAGCGTAGGTAGGACAGGGAGCCGGCAGTACTTC. Translating it yields CASSVGRTGSRQYF.

The rearrangement uses TRBV4-1 and TRBJ1-4; the D gene is possibly TRBD1 (6 bases). The ends were cut back, 4 bases at V and 6 bases at J, with 27 bases in the middle. Germline V gene data show CDR1 as MGHRA and CDR2 as YSYEKL. The CDR3 totals 19 residues. CDR3: CASSLSIWGAGEGDEKLFF. In nucleotides, the CDR3 is TGCGCCAGCAGCCTTTCCATATGGGGCGCAGGGGAGGGGGATGAAAAACTGTTTTTT.

The V gene is TRBV27, the J gene TRBJ1-3; D is unresolved. Germline V CDR1 and CDR2: MNHEY, SMNVEV (reference sequence). The V and J ends lost 6 bases and 4 bases respectively, with 10 bases between them. The CDR3 length is 13 residues. CDR3 protein: CASRPSKGNTIYF. DNA of the CDR3: TGTGCCAGCAGACCGTCTAAGGGAAACACCATATATTTT.

The chain combines TRBV5-6 with TRBJ2-7, with TRBD1 identical over 7 bases. The CDR3 totals 13 residues. V dropped 1 base and J dropped 4; count of bases not matched to a gene: 2. From germline, CDR1 is SGHDT and CDR2 YYEEEE. For the CDR3, the DNA is TGTGCCAGCAGCTTGCTCAGGGGGTACGAGCAGTACTTC. Amino acids: CASSLLRGYEQYF.

The chain joins TRBV2 to TRBJ2-5; the match to TRBD2 covers 7 bases. The V and J ends lost 5 bases and 5 bases, in that order; junction bases with no gene match: 8. There are 14 residues in the CDR3. Germline V gene data show CDR1 as SNHLY and CDR2 as FYNNEI. This CDR3 reads CASSKSLGGETQYF. CDR3 DNA sequence: TGTGCCAGCAGTAAGAGCTTGGGGGGGGAGACCCAGTACTTC.

V and J are TRBV1 and TRBJ1-4; the table's D call, TRBD1, was not checked against the DNA. TRBV1 is classified as a pseudogene. The CDR3 spans 15 residues. The CDR3 region is CTSSPRGTGDEKLFF. The CDR3 DNA reads TGCACCAGCAGCCCGAGAGGGACAGGTGATGAAAAACTGTTTTTT.